Listed below are T cell receptor beta chains from one sample, sequenced in a study of molecular identifiers for immune sequencing clone quantification. TCRdb called the PCR reads again in MiXCR, with one record for every CDR3 protein. The sample carries some 320,000 distinct CDR3 sequences, about 21% recorded once. Sequencing input: naive CD8+ T cells from blood, with Jurkat cell RNA spiked in. These receptor sequences come from a human donor in good health. Some libraries in this study had Jurkat cell RNA spiked in. The conserved cysteine and the conserved F or W are not part of the CDR3 here. The D gene is left open where the match is weak.

V gene: TRBV6-5; D gene: TRBD2; CDR3 length: 13; CDR3 protein: ASSYSGLAGETQY
V gene: TRBV14; D gene: .; CDR3 length: 11; CDR3 protein: ASSHVRGYEQY
V gene: TRBV5-4; D gene: .; CDR3 length: 10; CDR3 protein: ASSFPDQPQH
V gene: TRBV14; D gene: .; CDR3 length: 14; CDR3 protein: ASSQDGQQRGYEQY
V gene: TRBV2; D gene: .; CDR3 length: 11; CDR3 protein: ASRVALTDTQY
V gene: TRBV6-2/TRBV6-3; D gene: .; CDR3 length: 11; CDR3 protein: ASSHFTNTEAF
V gene: TRBV6-5; D gene: .; CDR3 length: 11; CDR3 protein: ASSWTRNQPQH
V gene: TRBV7-9; D gene: TRBD1; CDR3 length: 14; CDR3 protein: ASSPRDREDYEKLF
V gene: TRBV7-9; D gene: .; CDR3 length: 15; CDR3 protein: ASSTGGRADLQETQY
V gene: TRBV30; D gene: .; CDR3 length: 11; CDR3 protein: AWSVGRSTEQY
V gene: TRBV5-1; D gene: .; CDR3 length: 12; CDR3 protein: ASGWAGTNTEAF
V gene: TRBV7-9; D gene: .; CDR3 length: 13; CDR3 protein: ASSLGIGGDQPQH
V gene: TRBV12-3/TRBV12-4; D gene: .; CDR3 length: 9; CDR3 protein: ASSFSTEAF
V gene: TRBV5-6; D gene: .; CDR3 length: 10; CDR3 protein: ASSAVPYEQY
V gene: TRBV19; D gene: TRBD1; CDR3 length: 13; CDR3 protein: ASSQGAKGTGELF
V gene: TRBV6-2/TRBV6-3; D gene: .; CDR3 length: 9; CDR3 protein: ASKVGGEQY
V gene: TRBV4-3; D gene: .; CDR3 length: 11; CDR3 protein: ASSQFVIAEAF
V gene: TRBV29-1; D gene: .; CDR3 length: 10; CDR3 protein: SVEGGRLEAF
V gene: TRBV20-1; D gene: TRBD1; CDR3 length: 13; CDR3 protein: SADQTGDSNQPQH
V gene: TRBV7-2; D gene: .; CDR3 length: 8; CDR3 protein: ARGQETQY
V gene: TRBV11-2; D gene: TRBD1; CDR3 length: 14; CDR3 protein: ASSSYTGGPSGTQY
V gene: TRBV27; D gene: .; CDR3 length: 14; CDR3 protein: ASSSTAFSGANVLT
V gene: TRBV6-5; D gene: .; CDR3 length: 11; CDR3 protein: ASSVGSSYEQY
V gene: TRBV6-2/TRBV6-3; D gene: .; CDR3 length: 15; CDR3 protein: ASRHDPRGTNPYEQY
V gene: TRBV4-3; D gene: .; CDR3 length: 12; CDR3 protein: ASSQDREPSPLH
V gene: TRBV4-1; D gene: TRBD1; CDR3 length: 12; CDR3 protein: ASSQVEQGNEQY
V gene: TRBV7-2; D gene: TRBD2; CDR3 length: 13; CDR3 protein: ASSLGSGSLDTQY
V gene: TRBV20-1; D gene: TRBD2; CDR3 length: 12; CDR3 protein: SARLAGGFETQY
V gene: TRBV24-1; D gene: .; CDR3 length: 14; CDR3 protein: ATSEPTSTSTDTQY
V gene: TRBV18; D gene: .; CDR3 length: 14; CDR3 protein: ASSLRPGTRGEKLF
V gene: TRBV6-2/TRBV6-3; D gene: .; CDR3 length: 10; CDR3 protein: ASSYWSYEQY
V gene: TRBV18; D gene: TRBD1; CDR3 length: 14; CDR3 protein: ASSPRDREIQETQY
V gene: TRBV6-6; D gene: TRBD1; CDR3 length: 13; CDR3 protein: ASSYLTGGKNEQF
V gene: TRBV3-1; D gene: .; CDR3 length: 13; CDR3 protein: ASSQGAGGANVLT
V gene: TRBV28; D gene: .; CDR3 length: 13; CDR3 protein: ASSLGAGFRPEQF
V gene: TRBV27; D gene: TRBD2; CDR3 length: 13; CDR3 protein: ASSPYSGSRNEQF
V gene: TRBV10-3; D gene: .; CDR3 length: 13; CDR3 protein: AISGGTTSTDTQY
V gene: TRBV5-6; D gene: TRBD1; CDR3 length: 12; CDR3 protein: ASSLPGTDPEAF
V gene: TRBV6-2/TRBV6-3; D gene: TRBD2; CDR3 length: 12; CDR3 protein: ASSYSAGGYERY
V gene: TRBV7-9; D gene: .; CDR3 length: 10; CDR3 protein: ASSTTRQPQH
V gene: TRBV29-1; D gene: .; CDR3 length: 9; CDR3 protein: SVVRRNEQF
V gene: TRBV5-1; D gene: TRBD2; CDR3 length: 14; CDR3 protein: ASSLGTSSAAYEQY
V gene: TRBV2; D gene: .; CDR3 length: 12; CDR3 protein: ASSAAGITDTQY
V gene: TRBV27; D gene: .; CDR3 length: 11; CDR3 protein: ASLGPITDTQY
V gene: TRBV6-6; D gene: .; CDR3 length: 14; CDR3 protein: ASRRTTRGRIDEQF
V gene: TRBV20-1; D gene: .; CDR3 length: 13; CDR3 protein: SARALWGPQETQY
V gene: TRBV7-9; D gene: TRBD2; CDR3 length: 15; CDR3 protein: ASSLNPGTSSYNEQF
V gene: TRBV19; D gene: TRBD2; CDR3 length: 13; CDR3 protein: ASTPGLAGGHEQY
V gene: TRBV20-1; D gene: TRBD1; CDR3 length: 14; CDR3 protein: SARDRTGFVHQPQH
V gene: TRBV7-9; D gene: .; CDR3 length: 14; CDR3 protein: ASSHSGTLGGITIY
V gene: TRBV7-9; D gene: .; CDR3 length: 16; CDR3 protein: ASSLLWGGDPESYGYT
V gene: TRBV5-1; D gene: .; CDR3 length: 12; CDR3 protein: ASSHTSFLETQY
V gene: TRBV5-1; D gene: TRBD1; CDR3 length: 13; CDR3 protein: ASSTGTGGDTEAF
V gene: TRBV27; D gene: TRBD1; CDR3 length: 10; CDR3 protein: ASSRDRSEAF
V gene: TRBV12-3/TRBV12-4; D gene: .; CDR3 length: 10; CDR3 protein: ASSTNGYGYT
V gene: TRBV6-4; D gene: TRBD1; CDR3 length: 20; CDR3 protein: ASSDPTPGQCHCNYSNQPQH
V gene: TRBV5-1; D gene: .; CDR3 length: 13; CDR3 protein: ASSLEWTAQETQY
V gene: TRBV20-1; D gene: TRBD1; CDR3 length: 14; CDR3 protein: SARGEGQGSLDIQY
V gene: TRBV20-1; D gene: .; CDR3 length: 12; CDR3 protein: SARDFSSSYEQY
V gene: TRBV7-2; D gene: .; CDR3 length: 11; CDR3 protein: ASSLVGNTGAF